Listed here are 29 T cell receptor beta chains from one sample, sequenced in a study of control samples from healthy donors and cancer patients. Method: immunoSEQ multiplex PCR; TCRdb's copy keeps in-frame clones and lacks some. The sample has approximately 150,000 clones, roughly 89% seen once; the top ten hold just over 7.5%. The specimen sequenced was PBMCs. Receptor source: a man in his forties or fifties with head and neck cancer.

J is TRBJ1-2 and V is TRBV24-1; no clear D gene. The CDR3 covers 13 residues. Germline-derived CDR1 and CDR2 are KGHDR and SFDVKD. V lost 5 bases to trimming and J lost 4 bases, with 10 bases between them. Here the CDR3 reads CATSVAEFYGYTF. Written as DNA, the CDR3 is TGTGCCACCAGTGTGGCAGAGTTCTATGGCTACACCTTC.

The rearrangement uses TRBV7-2 and TRBJ2-2; possibly TRBD2 for D (5 bases). CDR1 SGHTA and CDR2 FQGNSA come from the germline V gene. The V and J ends lost 5 bases and 6 bases respectively, with 10 bases between them. This CDR3 is 13 amino acids long. CDR3 sequence (DNA): TGTGCCAGCAGCCCCCCCGGGGCCGGGGAGCTGTTTTTT. Translated: CASSPPGAGELFF.

This chain links TRBV27 with TRBJ2-7; D remains unclear. Germline V gene data show CDR1 as MNHEY and CDR2 as SMNVEV (reference sequence). Trimming cost V 4 bases and J 1 base, with 11 bases left between them. The CDR3 extends over 14 amino acids. The CDR3 here is CASSWGTSSYEQYF. DNA for the CDR3: TGTGCCAGCAGTTGGGGTACAAGTTCCTACGAGCAGTACTTC.

This clone was seen just once. The chain carries TRBV7-9 and TRBJ1-2; TRBD1 is a possible D gene (5 bases). This CDR3 has 12 amino acids. Trimming removed 9 bases from V and 8 bases from J, with 16 bases in between. Germline V gene lookup returns CDR1 SEHNR and CDR2 FQNEAQ (reference sequence). For the CDR3, the DNA is TGTGCCAGTGGCCCTGCGGGGGTGGGCTACACCTTC. This sequence encodes CASGPAGVGYTF.

V is TRBV10-3 and J is TRBJ1-1; perhaps TRBD1 as D (5 bases). The CDR3 spans 14 residues. Germline V gives CDR1 ENHRY, CDR2 SYGVKD. Trimming took off 5 bases at V and 0 bases at J, with 10 bases between the two ends. The CDR3 DNA is TGTGCCATCAGTAATTCAGGGATGAACACTGAAGCTTTCTTT. It encodes CAISNSGMNTEAFF.

The chain combines TRBV3-1 (or the pseudogene TRBV3-2) with TRBJ2-3; D gene ambiguous. Germline CDR1 is LGHDT and CDR2 is YNNKEL (reference sequence). V lost 1 base, J lost 3 bases, and 5 bases lay in between. The length of the CDR3 is 13 residues. CDR3 in amino acids: CASSQVETDTQYF. CDR3 nucleotide sequence: TGTGCCAGCAGCCAAGTGGAGACAGATACGCAGTATTTT.

The chain couples TRBV5-1 to TRBJ2-3, with D possibly being TRBD2 (6 bases). From germline, CDR1 is SGHRS and CDR2 YFSETQ. The CDR3 sequence is 16 residues long. Trimming took off 0 bases at V and 6 bases at J, with 17 bases between the two ends. CDR3 residues: CASSLALTLGGDTQYF. CDR3 bases: TGCGCCAGCAGCTTGGCCTTGACGCTAGGAGGGGATACGCAGTATTTT.

In DNA, the CDR3 is TGTGCCAGCAGTTGGACGTTGAACACTGAAGCTTTCTTT. Translated: CASSWTLNTEAFF. This chain connects TRBV12-3 or TRBV12-4 to TRBJ1-1; D is unclear. V gave up 4 bases and J gave up 0 bases, with 6 bases separating them. This CDR3 has 13 residues.

This sequence joins TRBV11-2 and TRBJ1-3, with D hard to call. The CDR3 length is 17 residues. Per germline, CDR1 SGHAT and CDR2 FQNNGV. Trimming stripped 1 base from V and 0 bases from J, with 13 bases between. CDR3 protein: CASSLVGDIASGNTIYF. The CDR3, as DNA: TGTGCCAGCAGCTTAGTTGGTGACATAGCCTCTGGAAACACCATATATTTT.

The chain links TRBV19 to TRBJ1-2, with 7 bases lining up with TRBD1. The CDR3 is made up of 12 amino acids. The germline CDR1 and CDR2 sequences are LNHDA and SQIVND (reference sequence). V gave up 5 bases and J gave up 4 bases; unmatched junction bases: 1. In DNA, the CDR3 is TGTGCCAGTAGTTGGGACAGCTATGGCTACACCTTC. Amino acids: CASSWDSYGYTF.

J is TRBJ2-7 and V is TRBV7-6; 9 bases match TRBD1. The CDR3 has 15 residues. Losses at the gene ends were 5 bases for V and 2 bases for J; bases not matched to a gene: 7. Germline V CDR1 and CDR2: SGHVS, FNYEAQ. CDR3 DNA sequence: TGTGCCAGCAGCCCAATGGGACAGGGCACCTACGAGCAGTACTTC. This gives the protein CASSPMGQGTYEQYF.

V gene TRBV30 combines with J gene TRBJ1-1; TRBD1 might be the D (5 bases). The CDR3 runs 13 residues. The germline V gene encodes CDR1 GTSNPN and CDR2 SVGIG (reference sequence). V lost 0 bases to trimming and J lost 3 bases, with 8 bases between them. The CDR3: CAWSVQGDTEAFF. The CDR3 bases are TGTGCCTGGAGTGTACAAGGGGACACTGAAGCTTTCTTT.

This rearrangement joins TRBV5-8 to TRBJ2-6; D gene unclear. Germline V lookup: CDR1 SGHTS, CDR2 YDEGEE. The V end lost 4 bases, the J end lost 0 bases, and 5 bases lay between the germline ends. CDR3 size: 14 residues. In nucleotides, the CDR3 is TGTGCCAGCAGCAGAACCTCTGGGGCCAACGTCCTGACTTTC. Its translation: CASSRTSGANVLTF.

The rearrangement joins TRBV2 to TRBJ2-2; D unclear. V lost 0 bases and J lost 13, with 6 bases in between. The CDR3 has 11 amino acids. Germline V CDR1 and CDR2: SNHLY, FYNNEI. Written as DNA, the CDR3 is TGTGCCAGCAGTGAAGCCCTCGGGCTGTTTTTT. This sequence encodes CASSEALGLFF.

The chain combines TRBV24-1 with TRBJ2-1; D possibly corresponds to TRBD1 (5 bases). Per the germline V gene, CDR1 is KGHDR and CDR2 is SFDVKD. The CDR3 is made up of 16 amino acids. V lost 1 base and J 8 bases, leaving 17 bases between the germline ends. The CDR3 sequence: CATSDLKGRPQDEQFF. The CDR3 nucleotides read TGTGCCACCAGTGATTTAAAGGGGCGGCCTCAGGATGAGCAGTTCTTC.

This clone was seen once. The J gene is TRBJ2-7, the V gene TRBV6-5; tentative D call: TRBD1 (6 bases). CDR3 length equals 14 residues. CDR1 and CDR2 (germline): MNHEY, SVGAGI. Trimming took 2 bases from V and 3 from J, leaving 11 bases between them. The CDR3 sequence: CASSYETGSYEQYF. CDR3 sequence (DNA): TGTGCCAGCAGTTACGAAACAGGGAGCTACGAGCAGTACTTC.

This clone is a singleton in its sample. V and J are TRBV18 and TRBJ2-1; 8 bases align to TRBD2. CDR1 and CDR2 from the germline V gene are KGHSH and LQKENI. Germline trimming cut 1 base from V and 5 bases from J; bases unmatched to any gene: 4. The CDR3 extends over 15 amino acids. The DNA for the CDR3 is TGTGCCAGCTCACCACGGAGCGGGAGTAACAATGAGCAGTTCTTC. It is translated as CASSPRSGSNNEQFF.

CDR3: CASSLGTARNTIYF. CDR3 nucleotides: TGTGCCAGCAGCTTAGGGACAGCCAGAAACACCATATATTTT. The V call is TRBV13, the J call TRBJ1-3; D perhaps matches TRBD1 (5 bases). The CDR3 covers 14 residues. Germline loops: CDR1 PRHDT, CDR2 FYEKMQ (reference sequence). The ends were cut back, 0 bases at V and 5 bases at J, with 8 bases in the middle.

The V call is TRBV5-8, the J call TRBJ2-5; D gene ambiguous. Trimming shortened V by 4 bases and J by 4 bases, and 11 bases separated the two germline ends. Germline CDR1 is SGHTS and CDR2 is YDEGEE. This CDR3 is 13 amino acids long. Here the CDR3 reads CASSVDRRETQYF. The CDR3 DNA sequence: TGTGCCAGCAGCGTGGACCGCCGAGAGACCCAGTACTTC. The variable domain in full, with the rest retrieved from reference TRBV5-8 and TRBJ2-5, is EAGVTQSPTHLIKTRGQQATLRCSPISGHTSVYWYQQALGLGLQFLLWYDEGEERNRGNFPPRFSGRQFPNYSSELNVNALELEDSALYLCASSVDRRETQYFGPGTRLLVL.

This clone was detected once. V and J are TRBV28 and TRBJ2-3; 9 nucleotides agree with TRBD2. The CDR3 totals 14 residues. V lost 7 bases, J lost 3 bases, and 5 bases stayed unmatched. CDR1 MDHEN and CDR2 SYDVKM come from the germline V gene. CDR3 DNA sequence: TGTGCCAGCACCCTGACTAGCGGTACAGATACGCAGTATTTT. This codes for CASTLTSGTDTQYF.

The chain uses TRBV7-9 and TRBJ2-1, with D tentatively TRBD2 (6 bases). Germline assignment: CDR1 SEHNR and CDR2 FQNEAQ (reference sequence). Trimming shortened V by 5 bases and J by 12 bases, and 14 bases separated the two germline ends. This CDR3 region has 12 residues. CDR3 nucleotide sequence: TGTGCCAGCAGCGATCGGGGGTTGTGGCAGTTCTTC. Amino acid sequence: CASSDRGLWQFF.

The chain combines TRBV5-1 with TRBJ1-3; D may be TRBD1 (6 bases). CDR3 size: 19 residues. Trimming took off 4 bases at V and 0 bases at J, with 23 bases between the two ends. Germline V lookup: CDR1 SGHRS, CDR2 YFSETQ. CDR3 sequence reads: CASSRRSTEGQFSGNTIYF. As DNA, the CDR3 is TGCGCCAGCAGCCGCAGATCTACGGAAGGACAGTTCTCTGGAAACACCATATATTTT.

The chain uses TRBV4-1 and TRBJ2-1; 7 bases match TRBD2. CDR1 MGHRA and CDR2 YSYEKL come from the germline V gene. J was trimmed by 4 bases and V by 0 bases; bases with no gene match: 9. This CDR3 is built from 17 residues. The CDR3 is CASSQDLSSGSYNEQFF. CDR3 bases: TGCGCCAGCAGCCAAGATCTTAGTAGCGGGTCTTACAATGAGCAGTTCTTC.

The rearrangement uses TRBV6-5 and TRBJ1-2; perhaps TRBD1 as D (5 bases). Germline V gives CDR1 MNHEY, CDR2 SVGAGI. CDR3 length equals 15 residues. Trimming removed 10 bases at V and 4 bases at J, with 22 bases between. This chain's CDR3 is CATRLGGVSFYGYTF. The CDR3 DNA follows: TGTGCCACCCGGCTGGGAGGGGTGTCTTTCTATGGCTACACCTTC.

This clone turned up a few times. V is TRBV3-1 (or the pseudogene TRBV3-2) and J is TRBJ2-5, with D possibly TRBD1 on 6 matching bases. The CDR3 covers 15 residues. The germline gives CDR1 LGHDT, CDR2 YNNKEL (reference sequence). The V end lost 5 bases, the J end lost 1 base, and 14 bases lay between the germline ends. CDR3 loop: CASSESQGLQETQYF. The DNA of the CDR3 is TGTGCCAGCAGCGAGTCACAGGGTCTCCAAGAGACCCAGTACTTC.

The gene calls are TRBV2 and TRBJ2-7; D might be TRBD1 (5 bases). The germline V and J ends were trimmed by 6 bases and 1 base, with 10 bases remaining between them. The germline V gene encodes CDR1 SNHLY and CDR2 FYNNEI. CDR3 size: 13 residues. CDR3 sequence reads: CASRTAYSYEQYF. The CDR3 coding sequence is TGTGCCAGCAGGACAGCCTATTCCTACGAGCAGTACTTC.

This clone was recorded once. The rearrangement uses TRBV5-1 and TRBJ2-7; maybe TRBD2 (5 bases). CDR1 is SGHRS, CDR2 YFSETQ, per germline. The ends were cut back, 0 bases at V and 3 bases at J, with 13 bases in the middle. This CDR3 is 15 amino acids long. The CDR3 is CASSLERTRRYEQYF. The CDR3 bases are TGCGCCAGCAGCTTGGAGCGGACCCGACGCTACGAGCAGTACTTC.

CDR3 coding DNA: TGCGCCAGCAGCTTGACCGACGGCTACGAGCAGTACTTC. Protein product: CASSLTDGYEQYF. This rearrangement joins TRBV5-1 to TRBJ2-7; D not certain. Germline assignment: CDR1 SGHRS and CDR2 YFSETQ. The V end lost 1 base, the J end lost 3 bases, and 8 bases lay between the germline ends. This CDR3 comprises 13 residues.

The genes are TRBV28 and TRBJ1-2; D is possibly TRBD1 (5 bases). This CDR3 spans 14 amino acids. V lost 10 bases, J lost 3 bases, and 18 bases lay in between. Germline CDR1 MDHEN, CDR2 SYDVKM. Here the CDR3 reads CATDDLGDYYGYTF. Here the CDR3 DNA reads TGTGCCACCGACGACCTGGGGGACTACTATGGCTACACCTTC.